This T cell receptor (beta chain) derives from a study of CD8 T cells in ankylosing spondylitis. TCRdb reprocessed the 5' RACE reads with MiXCR, giving one entry per CDR3 protein. The sample lists roughly 97,000 distinct CDR3 sequences; almost 8.5% were seen once. Trimming cost V 3 bases and J 2 bases, with 11 bases left between them. The germline V gene has CDR1 SGDLS and CDR2 YYNGEE. The CDR3 has 14 residues. This clonotype was counted ten times or more. This TCR was sampled from a male donor with ankylosing spondylitis or in good health (not recorded which). The sample consisted of blood, either unsorted or a sorted T cell fraction (not recorded which). The gene calls are TRBV9 and TRBJ1-2; no reliable D call. CDR3 bases: TGTGCCAGCAGCGGGAGGACGGGGAACTATGGCTACACCTTC. It is translated as CASSGRTGNYGYTF. The full variable domain, with the rest looked up from reference TRBV9 and TRBJ1-2, is DSGVTQTPKHLITATGQRVTLRCSPRSGDLSVYWYQQSLDQGLQFLIQYYNGEERAKGNILERFSAQQFPDLHSELNLSSLELGDSALYFCASSGRTGNYGYTFGSGTRLTVV.